The sequence of this TCR beta chain was determined in a study of response to subunit inactivated influenza vaccine. Broader study findings: Few new T cells, the authors suggested, are recruited by each seasonal influenza vaccination.

Details on this clonotype: Its target is not known.

The CDR3 length is 17 residues. TCRdb reprocessed the RT-PCR reads via MiXCR and lists one record per CDR3 protein. The top ten clones hold under 15% of a sample with 500,000 to 600,000 distinct CDR3 sequences, about an eighth of them seen once. The source material was PBMCs from blood, sampled roughly 48 days after vaccination. The TCR sequence derives from a man in his fifties who received an inactivated influenza vaccine. The J gene is TRBJ2-1, the V gene TRBV12-3 or TRBV12-4, with 11 nucleotides matching TRBD2. CDR3 DNA: TGTACCTGCAGTTTAGGTAGCGGGGGGGCCTCCTACAATGAGCAGTTCTTC. This codes for CTCSLGSGGASYNEQFF.